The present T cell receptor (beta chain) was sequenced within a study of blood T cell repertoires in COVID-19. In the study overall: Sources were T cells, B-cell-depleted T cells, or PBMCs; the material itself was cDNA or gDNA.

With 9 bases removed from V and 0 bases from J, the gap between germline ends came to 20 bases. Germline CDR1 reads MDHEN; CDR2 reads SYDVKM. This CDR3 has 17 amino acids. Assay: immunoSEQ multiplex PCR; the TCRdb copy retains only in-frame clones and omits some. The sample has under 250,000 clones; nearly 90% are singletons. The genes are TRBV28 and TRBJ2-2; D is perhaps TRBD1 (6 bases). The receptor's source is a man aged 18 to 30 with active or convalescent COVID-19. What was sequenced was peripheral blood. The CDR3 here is CARDVTGFPPNTGELFF. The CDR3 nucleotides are TGTGCCAGGGATGTAACAGGGTTCCCCCCGAACACCGGGGAGCTGTTTTTT. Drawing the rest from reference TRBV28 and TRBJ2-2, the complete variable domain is DVKVTQSSRYLVKRTGEKVFLECVQDMDHENMFWYRQDPGLGLRLIYFSYDVKMKEKGDIPEGYSVSREKKERFSLILESASTNQTSMYLCARDVTGFPPNTGELFFGEGSRLTVL.